A selection of T cell receptor beta chains follows, all from one sample in a study of blood T cell repertoires in COVID-19. Only in-frame clones appear in the TCRdb table, and some are missing; sequencing was by immunoSEQ multiplex PCR. Of roughly 20,000 clones in the sample, approximately 89% were seen once. The sample comprised peripheral blood. Receptors originate from a human donor in a cohort sampled during active COVID-19. Both conserved end residues are part of each CDR3. A D gene is named only where the DNA matches it firmly. Where a row states a size, it is once, few, many or the class of an expanded clone; other rows omit it.

j_call cdr3_length v_call clone_size d_call cdr3_nt cdr3_aa
TRBJ1-6 15 TRBV7-9 few NA TGTGCCAGCAGCTTAGTCGCGGGTCCGAATTCACCCCTCCACTTT CASSLVAGPNSPLHF
TRBJ1-1 12 TRBV6-1 NA NA TGTGCCAGCAGTGATACTGGTTATGAAGCTTTCTTT CASSDTGYEAFF
TRBJ1-1 11 TRBV6-2/TRBV6-3 NA NA TGTGCCAGCAGTCAGGGAACTGAAGCTTTCTTT CASSQGTEAFF
TRBJ2-7 15 TRBV27 NA TRBD2 TGTGCCAGCAGTTTATGGGCTAGCGGGAGCTACGAGCAGTACTTC CASSLWASGSYEQYF
TRBJ2-7 16 TRBV5-6 once TRBD1 TGTGCCAGCAGCTTGCTAAGCAGGGGGCGTTTCGGCGAGCAGTACTTC CASSLLSRGRFGEQYF
TRBJ2-5 19 TRBV21-1 NA NA TGTGCCAGCATCCCCGGTATGGATTTACTAGCGGGAGTAAAAGAGACCCAGTACTTC CASIPGMDLLAGVKETQYF
TRBJ1-2 14 TRBV5-1 NA NA TGCGCCAGCAGCGACCCACAGGGATCTGCGGGCTACACCTTC CASSDPQGSAGYTF
TRBJ2-1 15 TRBV11-2 NA NA TGTGCCAGCAGCCCCGATCGGTGGTCCTACAATGAGCAGTTCTTC CASSPDRWSYNEQFF
TRBJ1-2 15 TRBV28 once TRBD1 TGTGCCAGCAGTTTTCTTTCGGGGACAGGGTATGGCTACACCTTC CASSFLSGTGYGYTF
TRBJ1-2 13 TRBV6-5 once NA TGTGCCAGCACCGCACCCTACAGGGATGGCTACACCTTC CASTAPYRDGYTF
TRBJ1-5 13 TRBV19 NA NA TGTGCCACCACGAACCAAGGGGGTCAGCCCCAGCATTTT CATTNQGGQPQHF
TRBJ1-2 14 TRBV28 NA TRBD1 TGTGCCAGCAGTCCAGGACAGGGAGGCTATGGCTACACCTTC CASSPGQGGYGYTF
TRBJ2-2 14 TRBV16 NA NA TGTGCCAGCAGCCTAGACAGGAACACCGGGGAGCTGTTTTTT CASSLDRNTGELFF
TRBJ1-3 14 TRBV7-8 NA NA TGTGCCAGCAGCCCAACAGGTTTTGGAAACACCATATATTTT CASSPTGFGNTIYF
TRBJ1-3 20 TRBV5-1 NA TRBD1 TGCGCCAGCAGAGATTCCCCGGGACAGGGGGCCTTGGTAACTGGAAACACCATATATTTT CASRDSPGQGALVTGNTIYF
TRBJ1-5 18 TRBV18 NA NA TGTGCCAGCTCACCAACGGACCGGGACAATGCCTTTAATCAGCCCCAGCATTTT CASSPTDRDNAFNQPQHF
TRBJ1-2 13 TRBV6-5 NA NA TGTGCCAGCACCGACGAGGGGGAAAGTGGCTACACCTTC CASTDEGESGYTF
TRBJ2-1 14 TRBV6-5 once NA TGTGCCAGCACATCAGGTCCCCGGGGTAATGAGCAGTTCTTC CASTSGPRGNEQFF
TRBJ2-5 15 TRBV28 NA TRBD2 TGTGCCAGCAGTGGGGGGAGTAGCGGGCAAGAGACCCAGTACTTC CASSGGSSGQETQYF
TRBJ2-7 16 TRBV5-1 NA NA TGCGCCAGCAGCTTGGCGGGTGTGACCCCCTCCTACGAGCAGTACTTC CASSLAGVTPSYEQYF
TRBJ1-1 12 TRBV29-1 NA NA TGCAGCGTTGAGGGGGGGGACACTGAAGCTTTCTTT CSVEGGDTEAFF
TRBJ1-3 15 TRBV11-3 NA NA TGTGCCAGCAGCTTAGATGCGACTTCTGGAAACACCATATATTTT CASSLDATSGNTIYF
TRBJ1-1 15 TRBV7-9 few TRBD1 TGTGCCAGCAGCTCAATTCTCAGGGGGGACACTGAAGCTTTCTTT CASSSILRGDTEAFF
TRBJ1-1 12 TRBV28 NA NA TGTGCCAGCACCATCCCAAAGAGTAAAGCTTTCTTT CASTIPKSKAFF
TRBJ1-1 14 TRBV30 NA NA TGTGCCTGGAGTGTAACCGGAGCGAACACTGAAGCTTTCTTT CAWSVTGANTEAFF
TRBJ2-1 15 TRBV9 NA TRBD2 TGTGCCAGCAGCTTTAGCGGGGGGGGTTACAATGAGCAGTTCTTC CASSFSGGGYNEQFF
TRBJ2-1 13 TRBV11-3 NA NA TGTGCCAGCAGCTTAACGGGGTACAATGAGCAGTTCTTC CASSLTGYNEQFF
TRBJ1-5 10 TRBV6-5 NA NA TGTGCCAGCAGCGATCAGCCCCAGCATTTT CASSDQPQHF
TRBJ2-3 16 TRBV4-2 NA NA TGTGCCAGCAGCCGCTTGGCGGGGGCACTTGGGGATACGCAGTATTTT CASSRLAGALGDTQYF
TRBJ2-6 17 TRBV19 NA NA TGTGCCAGTAGTGCCGGCGGGCGGAGCTCTGGGGCCAACGTCCTGACTTTC CASSAGGRSSGANVLTF
TRBJ2-1 15 TRBV11-3 once TRBD2 TGTGCCAGCAGCTTAACGGGACTAGCGGGAGGCCAGCAGTTCTTC CASSLTGLAGGQQFF
TRBJ2-1 15 TRBV19 once NA TGTGCCAGTATGTTGGGTCCTAGCTCCTACAATGAGCAGTTCTTC CASMLGPSSYNEQFF
TRBJ2-7 15 TRBV3-1/TRBV3-2 NA TRBD2 TGTGCCAGCAGCCCCTCCGGGACTAGCGGCTACGAGCAGTACTTC CASSPSGTSGYEQYF
TRBJ1-5 15 TRBV5-1 NA NA TGCGCCAGCAGCTTGGTGGGAGGGGTTGATCAGCCCCAGCATTTT CASSLVGGVDQPQHF
TRBJ1-1 12 TRBV28 NA NA TGTGCCAGCAGTGGACATAACACTGAAGCTTTCTTT CASSGHNTEAFF
TRBJ1-6 18 TRBV27 once NA TGTGCCAGCACCTCCCGGGTTAGGAGTTTGAGAGACTATTCACCCCTCCACTTT CASTSRVRSLRDYSPLHF
TRBJ2-2 17 TRBV6-1 once TRBD2 TGTGCCAGCAGTGGGACTAGCGGGAGCGTAGGGACCGGGGAGCTGTTTTTT CASSGTSGSVGTGELFF
TRBJ1-2 16 TRBV3-1/TRBV3-2 NA NA TGTGCCAGCAGCCAATCGGGGGGGGCTGTCAACTATGGCTACACCTTC CASSQSGGAVNYGYTF
TRBJ2-7 8 TRBV9 NA NA TGTGCCAGCACCGACATCTACTTC CASTDIYF
TRBJ1-6 15 TRBV25-1 NA NA TGTGCCAGCAGTCCCCCGGGTCTCTATAATTCACCCCTCCACTTT CASSPPGLYNSPLHF
TRBJ1-6 16 TRBV5-6 NA NA TGTGCCAGCAGCCCTGGGCAGGTCCTCTATAATTCACCCCTCCACTTT CASSPGQVLYNSPLHF
TRBJ2-5 15 TRBV6-2/TRBV6-3 NA NA TGTGCCAGCAGTTACTTCTGGGAGCGGCACGAGACCCAGTACTTC CASSYFWERHETQYF
TRBJ2-3 12 TRBV9 NA TRBD2 TGTGCCAGCAGCGTACTGGCGGGAGTGCAGTATTTT CASSVLAGVQYF
TRBJ2-1 15 TRBV19 NA NA TGTGCCAGTAGGGAGCGGAGGAGCTCCTACAATGAGCAGTTCTTC CASRERRSSYNEQFF
TRBJ2-5 17 TRBV5-1 NA TRBD2 TGCGCCAGCAGCCAAGGGACTAGCGGGAGAGGGCAAGAGACCCAGTACTTC CASSQGTSGRGQETQYF
TRBJ1-2 15 TRBV5-1 NA NA TGCGCCAGCAGCTTGGACAGCCGAGCTAACTATGGCTACACCTTC CASSLDSRANYGYTF
TRBJ2-1 14 TRBV24-1 NA NA TGTGCCACCAGTGATTTGCATCCCCGAGATGAGCAGTTCTTC CATSDLHPRDEQFF
TRBJ2-5 14 TRBV5-8 NA NA TGTGCCAGCAGCTCGAACATAATTTTAGAGACCCAGTACTTC CASSSNIILETQYF
TRBJ2-3 14 TRBV28 once TRBD2 TGTGCCAGCAATCTAGCGGGAGCAGCAGATACGCAGTATTTT CASNLAGAADTQYF
TRBJ2-6 13 TRBV6-5 NA NA TGTGCCAGCACAGGATCTGGGGCCAACGTCCTGACTTTC CASTGSGANVLTF
TRBJ2-2 16 TRBV28 NA NA TGTGCCAGCAGTTTAGCAGGGGCTGCGAACACCGGGGAGCTGTTTTTT CASSLAGAANTGELFF
TRBJ2-5 14 TRBV6-5 NA TRBD2 TGTGCCTTTTCAACTGGGCGGGGGGCGGAGACCCAGTACTTC CAFSTGRGAETQYF
TRBJ2-7 13 TRBV5-4 few NA TGTGCCAGCAGCAGGGGACACTACTACGAGCAGTACTTC CASSRGHYYEQYF
TRBJ2-5 15 TRBV5-1 NA NA TGCGCCAGCAGCTTGGCAGGGGCCTCCAGGGAGACCCAGTACTTC CASSLAGASRETQYF
TRBJ2-1 15 TRBV3-1/TRBV3-2 NA TRBD2 TGTGCCAGCAGCCCCGGACTAGCGTCCTACAATGAGCAGTTCTTC CASSPGLASYNEQFF
TRBJ2-7 14 TRBV5-6 NA NA TGTGCCAGCAGCCCACAGGGTGCCACCTACGAGCAGTACTTC CASSPQGATYEQYF
TRBJ2-7 15 TRBV3-1/TRBV3-2 NA TRBD2 TGTGCCAGCAGCCAAGCGCTAGCGGGATCCTACGAGCAGTACTTC CASSQALAGSYEQYF